This is a list of T cell receptor beta chains from one sample in a study of CD8 T cells in ankylosing spondylitis. A single record per CDR3 protein comes from TCRdb applying MiXCR to the 5' RACE reads. The data hold about 450,000 distinct CDR3 sequences, with about 25% observed a single time. Input material: blood, either unsorted or a sorted T cell fraction (not recorded which). These receptors were obtained from a male donor with ankylosing spondylitis. Each CDR3 is given with its conserved first and last residue. D genes are given only for firm matches. The listing skips clone size in some rows; elsewhere it reads once, few, many or a size class.

CDR3 DNA: TGTGCCAGCAGCTTACCGGCCAACACTGAAGCTTTCTTT
CDR3 protein: CASSLPANTEAFF
clone size: .
J gene: TRBJ1-1
D gene: .
V gene: TRBV7-9

CDR3 DNA: TGTTCCAGCAGCCAAGGGACTAGCGGGAGAGGGTACCAAGAGACCCAGTACTTC
CDR3 protein: CSSSQGTSGRGYQETQYF
clone size: .
J gene: TRBJ2-5
D gene: TRBD2
V gene: TRBV4-2

CDR3 DNA: TGTGCCAGCAGCTGGGGGGATGAGCAGTTCTTC
CDR3 protein: CASSWGDEQFF
clone size: few
J gene: TRBJ2-1
D gene: .
V gene: TRBV5-6

CDR3 DNA: TGTGCCAGCAGCTTAGCTTCAATGGGACTAGCGGGTTCCCATGAGCAGTTCTTC
CDR3 protein: CASSLASMGLAGSHEQFF
clone size: .
J gene: TRBJ2-1
D gene: TRBD2
V gene: TRBV7-2

CDR3 DNA: TGCGCCAGCAGCGCAGGGGCAGGTACCGGGGAGCTGTTTTTT
CDR3 protein: CASSAGAGTGELFF
clone size: few
J gene: TRBJ2-2
D gene: .
V gene: TRBV5-1

CDR3 DNA: TGTGCCAGCACCGGGACTAGTACAACAGATACGCAGTATTTT
CDR3 protein: CASTGTSTTDTQYF
clone size: .
J gene: TRBJ2-3
D gene: TRBD2
V gene: TRBV2

CDR3 DNA: TGTGCCAGCAGTGAGCTCCGAGCGGGGACCTACAATGAGCAGTTCTTC
CDR3 protein: CASSELRAGTYNEQFF
clone size: .
J gene: TRBJ2-1
D gene: TRBD2
V gene: TRBV2

CDR3 DNA: TGTGCCTGGAGTGTACAACTAGTGTTCACAGATACGCAGTATTTT
CDR3 protein: CAWSVQLVFTDTQYF
clone size: .
J gene: TRBJ2-3
D gene: .
V gene: TRBV30

CDR3 DNA: TGCGCCAGCAGCTTGGGCACCGGACAGGGGATTAATGAAAAACTGTTTTTT
CDR3 protein: CASSLGTGQGINEKLFF
clone size: few
J gene: TRBJ1-4
D gene: TRBD1
V gene: TRBV5-1

CDR3 DNA: TGTGCCAGCAGCTTAGTGGCAGGGAGGGGAGAGACCCAGTACTTC
CDR3 protein: CASSLVAGRGETQYF
clone size: .
J gene: TRBJ2-5
D gene: TRBD2
V gene: TRBV7-7

CDR3 DNA: TGTGCCAGCACCCGAGTAAGGGGGATAGGCCCAGATACGCAGTATTTT
CDR3 protein: CASTRVRGIGPDTQYF
clone size: .
J gene: TRBJ2-3
D gene: .
V gene: TRBV12-3/TRBV12-4

CDR3 DNA: TGTGCCAGCAGTTTTCCGGGACAGGGGGCGCGGAATGAGCAGTTCTTC
CDR3 protein: CASSFPGQGARNEQFF
clone size: few
J gene: TRBJ2-1
D gene: TRBD1
V gene: TRBV2

CDR3 DNA: TGTGCCAGCAGCTTTCATATGGCACCGAGTGGGGAGACCCAGTACTTC
CDR3 protein: CASSFHMAPSGETQYF
clone size: .
J gene: TRBJ2-5
D gene: .
V gene: TRBV3-1

CDR3 DNA: TGTGCCAGCACCTCCAGGGGAGGGCCCTACGAGCAGTACTTC
CDR3 protein: CASTSRGGPYEQYF
clone size: .
J gene: TRBJ2-7
D gene: .
V gene: TRBV14

CDR3 DNA: TGTGCCACCAGTGATTTGTTACAGGGGGCCACCGGGGAGCTGTTTTTT
CDR3 protein: CATSDLLQGATGELFF
clone size: few
J gene: TRBJ2-2
D gene: TRBD1
V gene: TRBV24-1

CDR3 DNA: TGTGCCAGTAGTCCGAGGGGGCGGGGTCGCCAAGAGACCCAGTACTTC
CDR3 protein: CASSPRGRGRQETQYF
clone size: .
J gene: TRBJ2-5
D gene: .
V gene: TRBV19

CDR3 DNA: TGTGCCAGCAGCCACGACCCGGGACAGAGCTCCTACAATGAGCAGTTCTTC
CDR3 protein: CASSHDPGQSSYNEQFF
clone size: once
J gene: TRBJ2-1
D gene: TRBD1
V gene: TRBV4-2

CDR3 DNA: TGCGCCAGCAGCTCCTCGGGACAGAACTACGAGCAGTACTTC
CDR3 protein: CASSSSGQNYEQYF
clone size: .
J gene: TRBJ2-7
D gene: TRBD1
V gene: TRBV5-1

CDR3 DNA: TGTGCCAGCAGCTTAGATATAGGACTAGGAACAGATACGCAGTATTTT
CDR3 protein: CASSLDIGLGTDTQYF
clone size: few
J gene: TRBJ2-3
D gene: TRBD2
V gene: TRBV11-2

CDR3 DNA: TGTGCCAGCAGCTTGGAAGGCCCCTATGGCTACACCTTC
CDR3 protein: CASSLEGPYGYTF
clone size: once
J gene: TRBJ1-2
D gene: .
V gene: TRBV5-5

CDR3 DNA: TGTGCCAGCAGCGCGGGTGGGTCTAGCGGGGAGCTGTTTTTT
CDR3 protein: CASSAGGSSGELFF
clone size: .
J gene: TRBJ2-2
D gene: .
V gene: TRBV4-2

CDR3 DNA: TGTGCCAGCAGCTCTGGGACCTACTCTCGGCAGCCCCAGCATTTT
CDR3 protein: CASSSGTYSRQPQHF
clone size: few
J gene: TRBJ1-5
D gene: .
V gene: TRBV6-2/TRBV6-3

CDR3 DNA: TGTGCCAGCAGCTTAGTTCGGGAGGGCCCCACCGGGGAGCTGTTTTTT
CDR3 protein: CASSLVREGPTGELFF
clone size: few
J gene: TRBJ2-2
D gene: TRBD2
V gene: TRBV11-2

CDR3 DNA: TGTGCCTGGAGGGCAGATGCAAACACTGAAGCTTTCTTT
CDR3 protein: CAWRADANTEAFF
clone size: .
J gene: TRBJ1-1
D gene: .
V gene: TRBV30

CDR3 DNA: TGTGCCAGCAGCGTAGCTCAGGGGGGTTTGTACAATGAGCAGTTCTTC
CDR3 protein: CASSVAQGGLYNEQFF
clone size: .
J gene: TRBJ2-1
D gene: .
V gene: TRBV9

CDR3 DNA: TGTGCCAGCAGGCCGGGACAGTTGATGAACACTGAAGCTTTCTTT
CDR3 protein: CASRPGQLMNTEAFF
clone size: .
J gene: TRBJ1-1
D gene: TRBD1
V gene: TRBV6-1

CDR3 DNA: TGTGCCAGCAGCCCTGAGGGGTGGGGGAATTCACCCCTCCACTTT
CDR3 protein: CASSPEGWGNSPLHF
clone size: .
J gene: TRBJ1-6
D gene: .
V gene: TRBV4-2

CDR3 DNA: TGCAGCGTTGAACAGGGGGGCTATGGCTACACCTTC
CDR3 protein: CSVEQGGYGYTF
clone size: .
J gene: TRBJ1-2
D gene: TRBD1
V gene: TRBV29-1

CDR3 DNA: TGTGCCAGCAGTCAGCAGGGGGGGAATGAAAAACTGTTTTTT
CDR3 protein: CASSQQGGNEKLFF
clone size: .
J gene: TRBJ1-4
D gene: TRBD1
V gene: TRBV3-1

CDR3 DNA: TGCAGTGCCCCCCGGACGCAGAACTATGGCTACACCTTC
CDR3 protein: CSAPRTQNYGYTF
clone size: .
J gene: TRBJ1-2
D gene: .
V gene: TRBV20-1

CDR3 DNA: TGTGCCAGCAGCCAAGATTGGACGACCGGGGAGCTGTTTTTT
CDR3 protein: CASSQDWTTGELFF
clone size: .
J gene: TRBJ2-2
D gene: .
V gene: TRBV3-1

CDR3 DNA: TGTGCCAGCCGCTTTAACAGGGGGCGCACCTATGGCTACACCTTC
CDR3 protein: CASRFNRGRTYGYTF
clone size: few
J gene: TRBJ1-2
D gene: TRBD1
V gene: TRBV2

CDR3 DNA: TGTGCCAGTAGTACCGGACAGGGGTACGGCTACACCTTC
CDR3 protein: CASSTGQGYGYTF
clone size: few
J gene: TRBJ1-2
D gene: TRBD1
V gene: TRBV19

CDR3 DNA: TGCAGTGCAACCCCTGGGCTAGCGGGAGGAGATACGCAGTATTTT
CDR3 protein: CSATPGLAGGDTQYF
clone size: many
J gene: TRBJ2-3
D gene: TRBD2
V gene: TRBV20-1

CDR3 DNA: TGTGCCAGCAGCTTAGATGGTGGAGCCTCTGGGGCCAACGTCCTGACTTTC
CDR3 protein: CASSLDGGASGANVLTF
clone size: .
J gene: TRBJ2-6
D gene: .
V gene: TRBV7-9

CDR3 DNA: TGTGCCAGCAGTTTCACAGGGAGCGATCAGCCCCAGCATTTT
CDR3 protein: CASSFTGSDQPQHF
clone size: few
J gene: TRBJ1-5
D gene: .
V gene: TRBV12-3/TRBV12-4

CDR3 DNA: TGTGCCAGCAGTGAGGTGGTCCTGGTCGGGGAGCTGTTTTTT
CDR3 protein: CASSEVVLVGELFF
clone size: few
J gene: TRBJ2-2
D gene: .
V gene: TRBV7-2

CDR3 DNA: TGTGCCAGCGGACCTATTAGAGAGACCCAGTACTTC
CDR3 protein: CASGPIRETQYF
clone size: .
J gene: TRBJ2-5
D gene: .
V gene: TRBV6-2/TRBV6-3

CDR3 DNA: TGTGCCAGCTCTTTGGGTCAGTACCGCGAAGCTTTCTTT
CDR3 protein: CASSLGQYREAFF
clone size: .
J gene: TRBJ1-1
D gene: .
V gene: TRBV2

CDR3 DNA: TGTGCGAAGACAGGACGTTTCAAAAACATTCAGTACTTC
CDR3 protein: CAKTGRFKNIQYF
clone size: .
J gene: TRBJ2-4
D gene: .
V gene: TRBV19

CDR3 DNA: TGTGCCAGCAGCCCCGGGACAGCGTTTTTGAACACTGAAGCTTTCTTT
CDR3 protein: CASSPGTAFLNTEAFF
clone size: .
J gene: TRBJ1-1
D gene: TRBD1
V gene: TRBV9

CDR3 DNA: TGTGCCAGCGGCCGGACAGGGGCACACCAGCCCCAGCATTTT
CDR3 protein: CASGRTGAHQPQHF
clone size: few
J gene: TRBJ1-5
D gene: TRBD1
V gene: TRBV2